This T cell receptor (beta chain) originates from a study of control samples from healthy donors and cancer patients. The V gene lost 4 bases and the J gene lost 6 bases, with 17 bases spanning the gap. CDR1 and CDR2 (germline): SEHNR, FQNEAQ (reference sequence). The CDR3 is 15 residues long. Libraries were prepared by immunoSEQ multiplex PCR; TCRdb keeps only in-frame clonotypes and omits some of them. This sample has some 410,000 clones, with around 90% found just once. The TCR originated in a man aged 35 to 55 with head and neck cancer. What was sequenced was PBMCs. The chain links TRBV7-9 to TRBJ2-3; D may be TRBD2 (5 bases). The CDR3 reads CASSSVGGSTDTQYF. The DNA for the CDR3 is TGTGCCAGCAGCTCCGTCGGCGGGTCTACCGATACGCAGTATTTT.